The 15 T cell receptor beta chains listed next were all sequenced from one sample in a study of human T cells and chemical hapten exposure. Each CDR3 protein is one row after TCRdb ran MiXCR on the RACE reads. The sample lists some 350,000 distinct CDR3 sequences, approximately 6.3% seen once, with roughly 7.9% in the top ten. As to time point: patch test 1, 2 weeks after DPC sensitization. Noted treatment: therapeutic diphenylcyclopropenone sensitization with weekly scalp DPC. The source was whole blood, collected in connection with sensitization to the hapten diphenylcyclopropenone (DPC). These receptors were obtained from a woman under 30 with alopecia areata. Some clones in this sample may be carry-over from other donors' samples.

The chain couples TRBV4-3 to TRBJ2-3; 11 bases are a match to TRBD2. CDR3 size: 18 residues. V shed 3 bases and J 6 bases; nucleotides not matched to a gene: 14. Germline CDR1 LGHNA, CDR2 YSLEER. DNA of the CDR3: TGCGCCAGCAGCCATGGCCCCTACCCTAGCGGGGGGTCGGATACGCAGTATTTT. Its translation: CASSHGPYPSGGSDTQYF.

V gene TRBV3-1 combines with J gene TRBJ2-3, with D perhaps matching TRBD2 (6 bases). V was trimmed by 5 bases and J by 2 bases, leaving 11 bases between them. This CDR3 is 14 amino acids long. Germline CDR1 LGHDT, CDR2 YNNKEL (reference sequence). The CDR3 here is CASSRDFLTDTQYF. DNA of the CDR3: TGTGCCAGCAGCAGGGACTTCCTCACAGATACGCAGTATTTT.

This clonotype was seen repeatedly, ten times or more. This sequence joins TRBV4-1 and TRBJ2-3; D is undetermined. The ends were cut back, 0 bases at V and 0 bases at J, with 10 bases in the middle. Germline V gene data show CDR1 as MGHRA and CDR2 as YSYEKL. The CDR3 consists of 16 residues. The CDR3 nucleotides read TGCGCCAGCAGCCAAGAAGGAACACCTAGCACAGATACGCAGTATTTT. Its protein product is CASSQEGTPSTDTQYF.

This clonotype was observed a few times. The chain uses TRBV2 and TRBJ1-3; D is ambiguous. V was cut by 2 bases and J by 12 bases, with 11 bases left in between. Per the germline V gene, CDR1 is SNHLY and CDR2 is FYNNEI. There are 12 residues in the CDR3. The CDR3, as DNA: TGTGCCAGCAGTGAATATGTGAATGGCATATATTTT. Residues: CASSEYVNGIYF.

At least ten counts were recorded for this clonotype. The chain uses TRBV2 and TRBJ2-3, with TRBD1 matching 8 bases. Trimming removed 6 bases from V and 3 bases from J; junction bases left unmatched: 5. Germline values: CDR1 SNHLY, CDR2 FYNNEI. This CDR3 spans 14 amino acids. The CDR3 DNA sequence: TGTGCCAGCAGCCGACAGGGGCGGACAGATACGCAGTATTTT. This translates into CASSRQGRTDTQYF.

This clonotype has just a few counts. The chain links TRBV6-2 or TRBV6-3 to TRBJ2-3; 7 bases align to TRBD1. CDR3 length equals 13 residues. In germline, CDR1 is MNHEY, CDR2 SVGEGT. The V and J ends lost 5 bases and 6 bases, in that order; junction bases with no gene match: 5. This CDR3 reads CASSATGADTQYF. CDR3 sequence (DNA): TGTGCCAGCAGTGCCACAGGGGCGGATACGCAGTATTTT.

The rearrangement links TRBV28 to TRBJ2-5; unclear D gene. Trimming took 3 bases from V and 4 from J, leaving 12 bases between them. This CDR3 region has 14 residues. Looked up from germline, CDR1 is MDHEN and CDR2 is SYDVKM. The CDR3 DNA follows: TGTGCCAGCAGTTTGTCCGGATGGGGAGAGACCCAGTACTTC. It codes for CASSLSGWGETQYF.

The sample holds a few counts of this clonotype. This chain connects TRBV4-3 to TRBJ1-4, with TRBD1 matching over 8 bases. In germline, CDR1 is LGHNA, CDR2 YSLEER. This CDR3 has 17 amino acids. Trimming removed 0 bases from V and 3 bases from J; junction bases left unmatched: 6. This chain's CDR3 is CASSQEVWGQANEKLFF. In DNA form, the CDR3 reads TGCGCCAGCAGCCAAGAAGTTTGGGGACAGGCTAATGAAAAACTGTTTTTT.

The chain links TRBV6-1 to TRBJ1-6, with a tentative D call TRBD1 (5 bases). Trimming shortened V by 4 bases and J by 9 bases, and 10 bases separated the two germline ends. The CDR3 sequence is 13 residues long. CDR1 and CDR2 (germline): MNHNS, SASEGT. CDR3 nucleotide sequence: TGTGCCAGCAGTGGTAACGGGGCTTCACCCCTCCACTTT. This encodes CASSGNGASPLHF.

This clonotype was seen at least ten times. The chain carries TRBV11-1 and TRBJ1-1, with D possibly being TRBD1 (6 bases). V lost 4 bases and J lost 1, with 7 bases in between. The CDR3 consists of 13 residues. In germline, CDR1 is SGHAT, CDR2 FQDESV (reference sequence). CDR3 region: CASSWGQNTEAFF. Written as DNA, the CDR3 is TGTGCCAGCAGCTGGGGACAGAACACTGAAGCTTTCTTT.

The chain joins TRBV11-1 to TRBJ2-3; 9 bases agree with TRBD2. V lost 5 bases and J lost 1; bases outside the gene matches: 4. The germline V gene has CDR1 SGHAT and CDR2 FQDESV (reference sequence). The CDR3 spans 15 residues. The CDR3 region is CASSHSGGRTDTQYF. CDR3 DNA sequence: TGTGCCAGCAGCCATAGCGGGGGACGCACAGATACGCAGTATTTT.

The gene calls are TRBV2 and TRBJ2-6, with D perhaps matching TRBD1 or TRBD2 (5 bases each). The V gene lost 4 bases and the J gene lost 0 bases, with 16 bases spanning the gap. The CDR3 totals 18 residues. In germline, CDR1 is SNHLY, CDR2 FYNNEI. DNA of the CDR3: TGTGCCAGCAGTGTGAAAAGAGGGGAGTTCTCTGGGGCCAACGTCCTGACTTTC. Translated, it gives CASSVKRGEFSGANVLTF.

This clonotype was picked up many times. This chain links TRBV2 with TRBJ2-6; no clear D gene. V lost 7 bases and J 1 base, leaving 8 bases between the germline ends. The CDR3 contains 14 residues. CDR1 and CDR2 from the germline V gene are SNHLY and FYNNEI. In DNA, the CDR3 is TGTGCCAGCACTGACCCTTCTGGGGCCAACGTCCTGACTTTC. Protein product: CASTDPSGANVLTF.

Comment on this clonotype: A much more abundant neighbour one base away suggests this may be a read error. The chain is built from TRBV20-1 and TRBJ2-3, with D hard to call. The germline V gene has CDR1 DFQATT and CDR2 SNEGSKA (reference sequence). The CDR3 is 12 residues long. CDR3 nucleotides: TGCAGTACTCCACAAGTTCGCGATATGCAGTATTTT. Protein product: CSTPQVRDMQYF.

The CDR3 nucleotides read TGTGCCAGCAGTTTATCGGGGGGGAGCATGAATCAGCCCCAGCATTTT. Translating gives CASSLSGGSMNQPQHF. V is TRBV12-3 or TRBV12-4 and J is TRBJ1-5; possible D gene TRBD1, 5 bases. Trimming removed 2 bases from V and 4 bases from J, with 15 bases in between. The CDR3 runs to 16 residues.